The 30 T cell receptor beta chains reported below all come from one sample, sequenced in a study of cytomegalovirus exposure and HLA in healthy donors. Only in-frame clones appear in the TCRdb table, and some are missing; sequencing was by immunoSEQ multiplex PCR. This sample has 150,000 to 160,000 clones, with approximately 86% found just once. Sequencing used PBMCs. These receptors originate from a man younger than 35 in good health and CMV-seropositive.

The CDR3 is CASSLIAGATDTQYF. The CDR3, as DNA: TGTGCCAGCAGCTTAATAGCGGGCGCGACAGATACGCAGTATTTT. V is TRBV7-3 and J is TRBJ2-3; 7 bases agree with TRBD2. This CDR3 contains 15 residues. The V gene's germline CDR1 is SGHTA and CDR2 FQGTGA. V shed 1 base, J shed 3 bases, and the junction held 4 bases outside the gene matches.

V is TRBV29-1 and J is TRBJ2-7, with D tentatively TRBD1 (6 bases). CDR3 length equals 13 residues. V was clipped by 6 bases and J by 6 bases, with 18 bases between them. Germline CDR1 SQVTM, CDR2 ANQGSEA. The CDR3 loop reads CSVITRGRGEQYF. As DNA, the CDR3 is TGCAGCGTGATAACTCGGGGCAGGGGCGAGCAGTACTTC.

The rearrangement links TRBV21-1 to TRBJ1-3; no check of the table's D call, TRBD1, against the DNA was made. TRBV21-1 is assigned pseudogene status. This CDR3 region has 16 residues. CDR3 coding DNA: TGTGCCAGCAGCCATATACTCAGGGGGTTTGGAAACACCATATATTTT. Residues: CASSHILRGFGNTIYF.

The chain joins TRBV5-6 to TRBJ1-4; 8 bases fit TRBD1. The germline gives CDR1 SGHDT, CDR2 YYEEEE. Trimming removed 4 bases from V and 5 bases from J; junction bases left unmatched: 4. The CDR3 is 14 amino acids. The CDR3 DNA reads TGTGCCAGCAGCGTCCGGGACAGGAATGAAAAACTGTTTTTT. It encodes CASSVRDRNEKLFF.

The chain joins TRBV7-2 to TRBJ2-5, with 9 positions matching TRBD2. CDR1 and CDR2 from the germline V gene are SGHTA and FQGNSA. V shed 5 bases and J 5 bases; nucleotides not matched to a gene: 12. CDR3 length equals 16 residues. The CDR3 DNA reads TGTGCCAGCAGCCATCTAGCGGGACCGGCCGGGGAGACCCAGTACTTC. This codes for CASSHLAGPAGETQYF.

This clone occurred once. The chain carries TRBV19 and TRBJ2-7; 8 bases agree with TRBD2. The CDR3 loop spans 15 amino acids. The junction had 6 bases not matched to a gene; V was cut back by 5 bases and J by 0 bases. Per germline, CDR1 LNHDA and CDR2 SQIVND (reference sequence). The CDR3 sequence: CASSGSGGGSYEQYF. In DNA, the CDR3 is TGTGCCAGTAGTGGGAGCGGGGGAGGCTCCTACGAGCAGTACTTC.

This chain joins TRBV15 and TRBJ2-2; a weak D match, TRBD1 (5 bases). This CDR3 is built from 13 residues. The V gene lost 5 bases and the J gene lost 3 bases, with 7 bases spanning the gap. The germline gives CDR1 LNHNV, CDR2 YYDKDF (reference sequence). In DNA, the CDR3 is TGTGCCACCAGCTCGACAGACACCGGGGAGCTGTTTTTT. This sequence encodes CATSSTDTGELFF.

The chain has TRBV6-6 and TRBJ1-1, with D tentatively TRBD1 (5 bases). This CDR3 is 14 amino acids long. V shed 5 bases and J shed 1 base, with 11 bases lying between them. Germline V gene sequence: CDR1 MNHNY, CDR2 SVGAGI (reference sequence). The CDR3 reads CASSIGGSNTEAFF. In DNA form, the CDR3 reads TGTGCCAGCAGTATTGGGGGGTCGAACACTGAAGCTTTCTTT.

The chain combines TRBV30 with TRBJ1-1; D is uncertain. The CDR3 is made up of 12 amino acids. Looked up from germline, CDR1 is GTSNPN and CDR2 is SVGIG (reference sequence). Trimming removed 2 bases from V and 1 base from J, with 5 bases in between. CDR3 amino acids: CAWSPSNTEAFF. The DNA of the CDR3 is TGTGCCTGGAGTCCGTCGAACACTGAAGCTTTCTTT.

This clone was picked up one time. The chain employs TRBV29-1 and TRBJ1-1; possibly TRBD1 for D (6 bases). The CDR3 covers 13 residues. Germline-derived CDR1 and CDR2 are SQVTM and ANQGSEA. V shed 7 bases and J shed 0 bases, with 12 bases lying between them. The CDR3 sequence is CSAWTEMNTEAFF. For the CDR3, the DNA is TGCAGCGCTTGGACAGAAATGAACACTGAAGCTTTCTTT.

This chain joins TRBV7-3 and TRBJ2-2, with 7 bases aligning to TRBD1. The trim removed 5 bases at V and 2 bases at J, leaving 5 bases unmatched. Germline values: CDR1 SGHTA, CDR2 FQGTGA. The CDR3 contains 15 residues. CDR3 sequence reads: CASSPDRDNTGELFF. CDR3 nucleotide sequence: TGTGCCAGCAGCCCAGACAGGGACAACACCGGGGAGCTGTTTTTT. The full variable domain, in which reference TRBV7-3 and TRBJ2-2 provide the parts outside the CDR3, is GAGVSQTPSNKVTEKGKYVELRCDPISGHTALYWYRQSLGQGPEFLIYFQGTGAADDSGLPNDRFFAVRPEGSVSTLKIQRTERGDSAVYLCASSPDRDNTGELFFGEGSRLTVL.

The CDR3 loop reads CASSLGTSGSPTPYNEQFF. CDR3 sequence (DNA): TGTGCCAGCAGCTTAGGGACTAGCGGGAGCCCCACCCCCTACAATGAGCAGTTCTTC. The V call is TRBV7-2, the J call TRBJ2-1; 13 positions agree with TRBD2. In germline, CDR1 is SGHTA, CDR2 FQGNSA. The CDR3 loop spans 19 amino acids. V was clipped by 1 base and J by 2 bases; unmatched bases: 8.

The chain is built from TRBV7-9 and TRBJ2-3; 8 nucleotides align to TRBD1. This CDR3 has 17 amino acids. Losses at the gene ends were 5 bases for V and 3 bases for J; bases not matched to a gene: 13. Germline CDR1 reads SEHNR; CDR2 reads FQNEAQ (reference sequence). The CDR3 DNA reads TGTGCCAGCAGCCCTAAGACAGGGGCCCTGAAGACAGATACGCAGTATTTT. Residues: CASSPKTGALKTDTQYF. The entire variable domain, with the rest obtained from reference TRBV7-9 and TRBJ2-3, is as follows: DTGVSQNPRHKITKRGQNVTFRCDPISEHNRLYWYRQTLGQGPEFLTYFQNEAQLEKSRLLSDRFSAERPKGSFSTLEIQRTEQGDSAMYLCASSPKTGALKTDTQYFGPGTRLTVL.

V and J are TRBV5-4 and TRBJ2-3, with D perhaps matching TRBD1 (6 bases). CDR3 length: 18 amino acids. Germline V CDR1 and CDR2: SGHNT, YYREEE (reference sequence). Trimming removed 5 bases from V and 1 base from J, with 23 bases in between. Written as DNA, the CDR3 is TGTGCCAGCAGTCAGAAAACACTACAGGGAAGGGGCACAGATACGCAGTATTTT. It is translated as CASSQKTLQGRGTDTQYF.

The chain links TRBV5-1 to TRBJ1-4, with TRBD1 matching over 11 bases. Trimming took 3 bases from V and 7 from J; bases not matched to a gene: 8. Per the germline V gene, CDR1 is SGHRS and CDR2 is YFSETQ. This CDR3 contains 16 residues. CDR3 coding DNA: TGCGCCAGCAGCTCGATAGGACAGGGGGCCGTTGAAAAACTGTTTTTT. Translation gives CASSSIGQGAVEKLFF.

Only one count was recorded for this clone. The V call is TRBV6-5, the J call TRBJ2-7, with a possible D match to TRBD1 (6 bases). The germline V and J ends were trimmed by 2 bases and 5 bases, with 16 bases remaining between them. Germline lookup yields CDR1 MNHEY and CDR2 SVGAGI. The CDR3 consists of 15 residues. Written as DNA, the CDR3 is TGTGCCAGCAGTTACACCGCGGGCAGGGGAGACGAGCAGTACTTC. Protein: CASSYTAGRGDEQYF.

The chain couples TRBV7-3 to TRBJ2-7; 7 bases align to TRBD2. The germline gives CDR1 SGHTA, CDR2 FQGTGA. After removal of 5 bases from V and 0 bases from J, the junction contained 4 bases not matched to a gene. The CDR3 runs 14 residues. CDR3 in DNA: TGTGCCAGCAGCCCCGGCGGGAGCTCCTACGAGCAGTACTTC. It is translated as CASSPGGSSYEQYF.

CDR3 residues: CASSPNRGTEAFF. The CDR3 DNA sequence: TGTGCCAGCAGTCCAAACAGGGGCACTGAAGCTTTCTTT. V usage is TRBV27 and J usage is TRBJ1-1, with 7 positions matching TRBD1. The length of the CDR3 is 13 residues. The ends lost 5 bases at V and 4 bases at J; junction bases unmatched: 4. The V gene's germline CDR1 is MNHEY and CDR2 SMNVEV (reference sequence).

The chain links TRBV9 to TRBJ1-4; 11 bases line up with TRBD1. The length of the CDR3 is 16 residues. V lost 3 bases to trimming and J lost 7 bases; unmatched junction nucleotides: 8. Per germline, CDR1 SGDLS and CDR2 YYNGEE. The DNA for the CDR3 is TGTGCCAGCAGCGCCTACACCGGGACAGGGGGTGAAAAACTGTTTTTT. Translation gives CASSAYTGTGGEKLFF.

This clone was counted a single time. The CDR3 bases are TGCGCCACCTCAACAGGGAACTCCTACAATGAGCAGTTCTTC. Encoded protein: CATSTGNSYNEQFF. The chain combines TRBV5-1 with TRBJ2-1; the D gene is possibly TRBD1 (6 bases). This CDR3 has 14 amino acids. Germline V gene sequence: CDR1 SGHRS, CDR2 YFSETQ. Trimming took 9 bases from V and 0 from J, leaving 13 bases between them.

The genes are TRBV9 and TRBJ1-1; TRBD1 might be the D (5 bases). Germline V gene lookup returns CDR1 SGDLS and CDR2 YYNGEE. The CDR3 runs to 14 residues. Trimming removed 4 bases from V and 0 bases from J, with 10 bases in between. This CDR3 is CASSTGGVNTEAFF. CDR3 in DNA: TGTGCCAGCAGCACTGGAGGGGTGAACACTGAAGCTTTCTTT.

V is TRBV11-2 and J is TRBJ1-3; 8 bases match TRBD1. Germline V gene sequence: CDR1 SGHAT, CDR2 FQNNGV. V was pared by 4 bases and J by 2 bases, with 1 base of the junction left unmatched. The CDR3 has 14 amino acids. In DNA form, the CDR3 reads TGTGCCAGCAGCTCGGGACAGGCTGGAAACACCATATATTTT. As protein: CASSSGQAGNTIYF. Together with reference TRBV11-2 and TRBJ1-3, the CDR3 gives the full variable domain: EAGVAQSPRYKIIEKRQSVAFWCNPISGHATLYWYQQILGQGPKLLIQFQNNGVVDDSQLPKDRFSAERLKGVDSTLKIQPAKLEDSAVYLCASSSGQAGNTIYFGEGSWLTVV.

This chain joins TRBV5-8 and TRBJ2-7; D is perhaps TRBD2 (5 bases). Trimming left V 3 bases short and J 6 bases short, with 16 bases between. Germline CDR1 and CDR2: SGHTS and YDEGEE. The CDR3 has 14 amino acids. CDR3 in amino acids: CASSSETRRPEQYF. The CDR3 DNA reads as TGTGCCAGCAGCTCCGAGACAAGGAGGCCCGAGCAGTACTTC. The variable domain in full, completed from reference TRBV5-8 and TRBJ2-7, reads EAGVTQSPTHLIKTRGQQATLRCSPISGHTSVYWYQQALGLGLQFLLWYDEGEERNRGNFPPRFSGRQFPNYSSELNVNALELEDSALYLCASSSETRRPEQYFGPGTRLTVT.

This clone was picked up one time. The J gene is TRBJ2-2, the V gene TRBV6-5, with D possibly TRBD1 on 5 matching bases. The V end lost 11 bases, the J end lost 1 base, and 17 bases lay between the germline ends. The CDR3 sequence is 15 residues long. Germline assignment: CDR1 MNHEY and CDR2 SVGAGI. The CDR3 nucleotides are TGTGCCCCCCGCCGGGCAGGGAAGAACACCGGGGAGCTGTTTTTT. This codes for CAPRRAGKNTGELFF.

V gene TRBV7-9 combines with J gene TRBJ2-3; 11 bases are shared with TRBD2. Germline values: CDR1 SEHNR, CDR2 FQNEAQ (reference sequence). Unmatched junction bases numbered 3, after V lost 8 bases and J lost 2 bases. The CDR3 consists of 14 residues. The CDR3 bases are TGTGCCAGCCAGACTAGCGGGGTCACAGATACGCAGTATTTT. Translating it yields CASQTSGVTDTQYF.

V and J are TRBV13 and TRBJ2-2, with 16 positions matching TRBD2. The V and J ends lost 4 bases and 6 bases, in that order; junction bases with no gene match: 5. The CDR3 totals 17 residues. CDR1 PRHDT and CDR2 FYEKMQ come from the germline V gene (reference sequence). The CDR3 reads CASSSGTSGGAPGELFF. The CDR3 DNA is TGTGCCAGCAGCTCCGGGACTAGCGGGGGGGCCCCCGGGGAGCTGTTTTTT.

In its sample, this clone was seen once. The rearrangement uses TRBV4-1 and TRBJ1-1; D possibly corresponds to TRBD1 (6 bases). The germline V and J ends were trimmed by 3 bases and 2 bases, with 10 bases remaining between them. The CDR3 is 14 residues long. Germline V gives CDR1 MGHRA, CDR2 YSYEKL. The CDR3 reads CASSQHRDNTEAFF. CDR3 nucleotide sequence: TGCGCCAGCAGCCAGCACAGGGATAACACTGAAGCTTTCTTT.

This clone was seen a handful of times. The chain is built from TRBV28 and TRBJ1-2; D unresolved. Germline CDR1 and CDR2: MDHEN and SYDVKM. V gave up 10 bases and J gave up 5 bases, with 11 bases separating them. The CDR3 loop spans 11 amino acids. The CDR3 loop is CATTMGYGYTF. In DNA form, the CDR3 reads TGTGCCACGACTATGGGGTATGGCTACACCTTC.

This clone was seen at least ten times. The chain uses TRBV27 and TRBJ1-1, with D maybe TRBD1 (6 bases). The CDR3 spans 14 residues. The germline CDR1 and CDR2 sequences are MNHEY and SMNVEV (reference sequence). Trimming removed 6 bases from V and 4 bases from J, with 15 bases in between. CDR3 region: CASSPTRGSTEAFF. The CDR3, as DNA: TGTGCCAGCAGCCCGACCAGGGGTAGCACTGAAGCTTTCTTT.

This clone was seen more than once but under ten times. In DNA form, the CDR3 reads TGCACCAGCAGCCTTCTTACAGTCCGGGAAGGAGAAAAACTGTTTTTT. Its translation: CTSSLLTVREGEKLFF. V is TRBV1 and J is TRBJ1-4. TRBV1 is a recognized pseudogene. CDR3 length: 16 residues.